Each of the 19 T cell receptor beta chains below was sequenced from the same sample in a study of CD8+ T cells in alopecia areata. cDNA prepared by RNA extraction and subsequent reverse transcription served as the template for sequencing. This table comes from immunoSEQ multiplex PCR, and its TCRdb copy is limited to in-frame clones, with some not included. The data contain about 220,000 clones, 50% to 70% of them singletons. Treatment meaning: oral pan-JAK inhibitor, 5-10 mg twice daily. The source was CD4+ T cells sorted from blood, collected at week 4, from a patient treated with tofacitinib. Every receptor here comes from a human donor with alopecia areata.

In its sample, this clone was seen once. V and J are TRBV29-1 and TRBJ2-5; TRBD2 aligns across 7 bases. The J segment lost 5 bases and the V segment lost 8 bases, leaving 5 bases of the junction unmatched. CDR1 SQVTM and CDR2 ANQGSEA come from the germline V gene. CDR3 size: 11 residues. The CDR3 is CSQAGKETQYF. The CDR3 DNA reads as TGCAGCCAAGCGGGGAAGGAGACCCAGTACTTC.

The chain's CDR3 is CASSLEEAGRGYTF. The DNA of the CDR3 is TGTGCCAGCAGCTTAGAGGAGGCAGGCCGGGGCTACACCTTC. This chain uses TRBV7-9 with TRBJ1-2, with D hard to call. Deletions cut 1 base from V and 8 bases from J, with 14 bases between. The CDR3 has 14 amino acids. The germline V gene has CDR1 SEHNR and CDR2 FQNEAQ (reference sequence).

The chain combines TRBV2 with TRBJ1-5; no clear D gene. The CDR3 length is 14 residues. CDR1 SNHLY and CDR2 FYNNEI come from the germline V gene. V was cut by 3 bases and J by 2 bases, with 8 bases left in between. For the CDR3, the DNA is TGTGCCAGCAGTGAGGAGGGCGGCAATCAGCCCCAGCATTTT. It yields the protein CASSEEGGNQPQHF.

CDR3 DNA: TGCGCCAGCAGCCAAGAAGCGGGGATAAACTATGGCTACACCTTC. Amino acids: CASSQEAGINYGYTF. This chain uses TRBV4-1 with TRBJ1-2; D gene ambiguous. Germline V gene data show CDR1 as MGHRA and CDR2 as YSYEKL. This CDR3 region has 15 residues. Trimming pared 0 bases from V and 2 bases from J, leaving 10 bases between.

This chain uses TRBV6-5 with TRBJ2-1; maybe TRBD2 (5 bases). CDR3 length: 13 residues. Per germline, CDR1 MNHEY and CDR2 SVGAGI. Trimming removed 6 bases from V and 6 bases from J, with 12 bases in between. CDR3 coding DNA: TGTGCCAGCAGACTAAGCGGAGGCAATGAGCAGTTCTTC. This translates into CASRLSGGNEQFF.

The gene calls are TRBV6-1 and TRBJ1-2; D remains ambiguous. The CDR3 is made up of 13 amino acids. In germline, CDR1 is MNHNS, CDR2 SASEGT. Deletions cut 4 bases from V and 5 bases from J, with 11 bases between. CDR3 bases: TGTGCCAGCAGTGCTGACTCCTTATATGGCTACACCTTC. It translates to CASSADSLYGYTF.

The gene calls are TRBV4-3 and TRBJ1-2, with D unclear. CDR3 length equals 15 residues. The germline gives CDR1 LGHNA, CDR2 YSLEER. Trimming left V 0 bases short and J 8 bases short, with 16 bases between. Here the CDR3 reads CASSQDGRQSGGYTF. The CDR3 nucleotides are TGCGCCAGCAGCCAAGATGGGCGGCAGTCGGGCGGCTACACCTTC.

The rearrangement links TRBV5-6 to TRBJ1-5, with D possibly being TRBD1 (6 bases). Per the germline V gene, CDR1 is SGHDT and CDR2 is YYEEEE. CDR3 size: 13 residues. V shed 5 bases and J shed 15 bases, with 21 bases lying between them. The CDR3 here is CASSWGAGPPMHF. In DNA form, the CDR3 reads TGTGCCAGCAGTTGGGGGGCGGGACCCCCGATGCATTTT.

The rearrangement joins TRBV7-2 to TRBJ2-7; 10 bases map to TRBD2. Trimming cost V 5 bases and J 3 bases; bases outside gene matches: 1. Per the germline V gene, CDR1 is SGHTA and CDR2 is FQGNSA. The CDR3 is 13 residues long. The CDR3 sequence is CASSQRGGYEQYF. For the CDR3, the DNA is TGTGCCAGCAGCCAGCGGGGGGGCTACGAGCAGTACTTC.

The rearrangement uses TRBV14 and TRBJ2-2, with unresolved D. The V end lost 4 bases, the J end lost 5 bases, and 11 bases lay between the germline ends. Per the germline V gene, CDR1 is SGHDN and CDR2 is FVKESK. CDR3 length: 14 residues. CDR3 sequence: CASSPTLATGELFF. The DNA of the CDR3 is TGTGCCAGCAGCCCAACCTTAGCAACCGGGGAGCTGTTTTTT. Full variable domain (remainder filled in from reference TRBV14 and TRBJ2-2): EAGVTQFPSHSVIEKGQTVTLRCDPISGHDNLYWYRRVMGKEIKFLLHFVKESKQDESGMPNNRFLAERTGGTYSTLKVQPAELEDSGVYFCASSPTLATGELFFGEGSRLTVL.

This chain uses TRBV5-1 with TRBJ2-7, with TRBD1 identical over 7 bases. The V gene's germline CDR1 is SGHRS and CDR2 YFSETQ. The V gene end was trimmed by 3 bases and the J gene end by 3 bases; junction bases not matched to a gene: 3. There are 13 residues in the CDR3. CDR3 DNA: TGCGCCAGCAGCTGGGACAGCCACTACGAGCAGTACTTC. The encoded protein is CASSWDSHYEQYF.

This clone has only a few counts. The chain links TRBV7-8 to TRBJ2-6; D gene ambiguous. CDR1 is SGHVS and CDR2 is FQNEAQ in the germline V gene. Trimming took 1 base from V and 2 from J, leaving 6 bases between them. The CDR3 extends over 15 amino acids. Here the CDR3 reads CASSLGVAGANVLTF. CDR3 nucleotides: TGTGCCAGCAGCTTAGGGGTCGCTGGGGCCAACGTCCTGACTTTC.

This clone was recorded a few times. This chain uses TRBV10-3 with TRBJ2-7; 7 bases are shared with TRBD2. J was trimmed by 4 bases and V by 8 bases; bases with no gene match: 5. Germline CDR1 ENHRY, CDR2 SYGVKD. The CDR3 length is 12 residues. The CDR3 DNA follows: TGTGCCATCGGGGGAGCGGGATACGAGCAGTACTTC. Protein: CAIGGAGYEQYF.

The chain employs TRBV5-1 and TRBJ2-2, with 9 bases aligning to TRBD1. The V and J ends lost 4 bases and 4 bases, in that order; junction bases with no gene match: 2. Germline V lookup: CDR1 SGHRS, CDR2 YFSETQ. The CDR3 spans 14 residues. CDR3 bases: TGCGCCAGCAGCGAGGGACAGGGCACCGGGGAGCTGTTTTTT. Translated: CASSEGQGTGELFF.

The V call is TRBV27, the J call TRBJ2-5; no definite D call. CDR1 MNHEY and CDR2 SMNVEV come from the germline V gene (reference sequence). The V gene lost 0 bases and the J gene lost 0 bases, with 2 bases spanning the gap. The CDR3 has 13 residues. The CDR3 is CASSLSYQETQYF. CDR3 sequence (DNA): TGTGCCAGCAGTTTATCCTACCAAGAGACCCAGTACTTC.

V is TRBV30 and J is TRBJ2-7, with D uncertain. This CDR3 has 12 residues. CDR1 GTSNPN and CDR2 SVGIG come from the germline V gene (reference sequence). The V and J ends lost 5 bases and 0 bases respectively, with 8 bases between them. CDR3 residues: CAWDIDSYEQYF. For the CDR3, the DNA is TGTGCCTGGGATATCGACTCCTACGAGCAGTACTTC. The full variable domain, in which reference TRBV30 and TRBJ2-7 provide the parts outside the CDR3, is SQTIHQWPATLVQPVGSPLSLECTVEGTSNPNLYWYRQAAGRGLQLLFYSVGIGQISSEVPQNLSASRPQDRQFILSSKKLLLSDSGFYLCAWDIDSYEQYFGPGTRLTVT.

This clone was seen a few times. J is TRBJ2-3 and V is TRBV7-2, with D maybe TRBD2 (6 bases). Trimming took 0 bases from V and 4 from J, leaving 14 bases between them. The CDR3 length is 16 residues. In germline, CDR1 is SGHTA, CDR2 FQGNSA. DNA for the CDR3: TGTGCCAGCAGCTTAGCGTCCGGGGCGGGGTCAGATACGCAGTATTTT. Amino acid sequence: CASSLASGAGSDTQYF.

V and J are TRBV2 and TRBJ1-1; D possibly corresponds to TRBD1 (5 bases). This CDR3 contains 14 residues. V was clipped by 6 bases and J by 2 bases, with 13 bases between them. Germline CDR1 SNHLY, CDR2 FYNNEI. In DNA, the CDR3 is TGTGCCAGCAGGGTGGGACCGGGAAACACTGAAGCTTTCTTT. Translation: CASRVGPGNTEAFF.

The V call is TRBV5-6, the J call TRBJ1-1; D not certain. Trimming removed 7 bases from V and 5 bases from J, with 12 bases in between. This CDR3 has 12 amino acids. CDR1 and CDR2 from the germline V gene are SGHDT and YYEEEE. The DNA of the CDR3 is TGTGCCAGCTCCAGGTCTCGTACTGAAGCTTTCTTT. Amino acids: CASSRSRTEAFF.